These T cell receptor beta chains were read from a single sample in a study of shared clonotypes between healthy human individuals. Method: immunoSEQ multiplex PCR; TCRdb's copy keeps in-frame clones and lacks some. The sample includes around 2.5 million clones, roughly 93% of them seen just once. The source material was naive CD4+ T cells from PBMCs. These receptors originate from a young man in good health. Some clones in this sample may be carry-over from other donors' samples. Each CDR3 is given with its conserved first and last residue. A D gene is named only where the DNA matches it firmly. Clone size appears in some rows only: once, few, many, or a class for an expanded clone.

>TRBJ1-2|once|TRBD1|TRBV12-5
TGTGCTAGTGGTCCTGGACAGGGAAGGGGATATGGCTACACCTTC
CASGPGQGRGYGYTF
>TRBJ2-7|NA|TRBD1|TRBV2
TGTGCCAGCAGTAGGACAGGGGGTTCCTACGAGCAGTACTTC
CASSRTGGSYEQYF
>TRBJ1-5|NA|NA|TRBV28
TGTGCCAGCACCGCCGGACCGGGATTGGGGAGCAATCAGCCCCAGCATTTT
CASTAGPGLGSNQPQHF
>TRBJ2-7|NA|NA|TRBV9
TGTGCCAGCAGCGTAGCACCGGGGTACGAGCAGTACTTC
CASSVAPGYEQYF
>TRBJ2-3|NA|NA|TRBV6-1
TGTGCCAGCAGTGATAGGTCGGGGTCTAGTAGTACAGATACGCAGTATTTT
CASSDRSGSSSTDTQYF
>TRBJ1-1|once|NA|TRBV7-6
TGTGCCAGCAGCTTAGCAGGGGTGCCGCGTGGCACTGAAGCTTTCTTT
CASSLAGVPRGTEAFF
>TRBJ2-3|NA|NA|TRBV4-3
TGCGCCAGCAGCCAAGGTCTTGCGGTCGCGTTATTCACAGATACGCAGTATTTT
CASSQGLAVALFTDTQYF
>TRBJ1-5|NA|NA|TRBV19
TGTGCCAGTAGTATTGTGGGTGTCTATAGCAATCAGCCCCAGCATTTT
CASSIVGVYSNQPQHF
>TRBJ1-3|NA|TRBD1|TRBV27
TGTGCCAGCAGTTCCCCGACAGGGAACTCTGGAAACACCATATATTTT
CASSSPTGNSGNTIYF
>TRBJ2-3|NA|NA|TRBV2
TGTGCCAGCAATAACAAGGACAGCAGATCTTTCACAGATACGCAGTATTTT
CASNNKDSRSFTDTQYF
>TRBJ2-1|NA|NA|TRBV5-1
TGCGCCAGCAGCCCGACCTCTTTGGGGAATGAGCAGTTCTTC
CASSPTSLGNEQFF
>TRBJ1-1|NA|NA|TRBV5-4
TGTGCCAGCAGCAGGGCGGGCCGCGGGGACACTGAAGCTTTCTTT
CASSRAGRGDTEAFF
>TRBJ2-1|once|NA|TRBV2
TGTGCCAGCAGCTTTACGTCGACAGGTGTTGGTGAGCAGTTCTTC
CASSFTSTGVGEQFF
>TRBJ2-5|once|NA|TRBV5-1
TGCGCCAGCAGCTCTGGAACGTACCAAGAGACCCAGTACTTC
CASSSGTYQETQYF
>TRBJ2-1|NA|TRBD1|TRBV29-1
TGCAGCGTGAGGCGGGACAGGGCCTACAATGAGCAGTTCTTC
CSVRRDRAYNEQFF
>TRBJ1-4|NA|NA|TRBV6-1
TGTGCCAGCAACCACAGGCCAACTAATGAAAAACTGTTTTTT
CASNHRPTNEKLFF
>TRBJ2-6|NA|NA|TRBV28
TGTGCCAGCAGCTCGCCGGCCTGGCCTGGGGCCAACGTCCTGACTTTC
CASSSPAWPGANVLTF
>TRBJ2-7|once|TRBD2|TRBV11-2
TGTGCCAGCAGCTTAGCCCAAGGTGGTAGCGGGAGCCTCGAGCAGTACTTC
CASSLAQGGSGSLEQYF
>TRBJ2-2|NA|TRBD1|TRBV18
TGTGCCAGCTCACCAGTTGGGACAGGTTACACCGGGGAGCTGTTTTTT
CASSPVGTGYTGELFF
>TRBJ1-3|NA|TRBD1|TRBV5-4
TGTGCCAGCAGCCAAAAGGGCCGGGACAGCAACACCATATATTTT
CASSQKGRDSNTIYF
>TRBJ2-5|NA|TRBD1|TRBV6-1
TGTGCCAGCAGTGAAGGAGGGACAGTGGAGACCCAGTACTTC
CASSEGGTVETQYF
>TRBJ2-7|once|TRBD2|TRBV2
TGTGCCAGCACTGGACTAGGGTCCTACGAGCAGTACTTC
CASTGLGSYEQYF
>TRBJ2-2|NA|TRBD2|TRBV28
TGTGCCACCCAGCGGGAGGAGAACACCGGGGAGCTGTTTTTT
CATQREENTGELFF
>TRBJ2-2|NA|NA|TRBV18
TGTGCCAGCTCACCTCAGGTCGCCGGGGAGCTGTTTTTT
CASSPQVAGELFF
>TRBJ1-6|once|TRBD1|TRBV4-2
TGTGCCAGCAGCATTAACCAGGACAGGGAAGGTTCACCCCTCCACTTT
CASSINQDREGSPLHF
>TRBJ2-7|NA|NA|TRBV5-4
TGTGCCAGCAGCCGTACCCGCGGCAACGAGCAGTACTTC
CASSRTRGNEQYF
>TRBJ2-3|NA|TRBD2|TRBV14
TGTGCCAGCAGTCGGACTAGCGGAGCAGCCACAGATACGCAGTATTTT
CASSRTSGAATDTQYF
>TRBJ2-1|NA|TRBD2|TRBV6-5
TGTGCCAGCAGAAACGAGCGGGGGATCTACAATGAGCAGTTCTTC
CASRNERGIYNEQFF
>TRBJ1-2|NA|NA|TRBV5-4
TGTGCCAGCACCCCGGACCAGATTGGCTACACCTTC
CASTPDQIGYTF
>TRBJ2-1|NA|NA|TRBV11-2
TGTGCCAGCAGCCCCATGGGGGAGCAGTTCTTC
CASSPMGEQFF
>TRBJ2-7|NA|NA|TRBV7-3
TGTGCCAGCAGCTTTTACCCCGGACAGTTCTACGAGCAGTACTTC
CASSFYPGQFYEQYF
>TRBJ2-2|NA|TRBD2|TRBV4-2
TGTGCCAGCAGCCAAGATCGCTGGACTAGAGAAACCGGGGAGCTGTTTTTT
CASSQDRWTRETGELFF
>TRBJ2-1|NA|TRBD2|TRBV30
TGTGCCTGGAGTCCCGGGACGGGAGGGCCCTACAATGAGCAGTTCTTC
CAWSPGTGGPYNEQFF
>TRBJ1-3|NA|NA|TRBV4-1
TGCGCCAGCAGCCTCGACATTACCTCTGGAAACACCATATATTTT
CASSLDITSGNTIYF
>TRBJ2-1|NA|TRBD2|TRBV27
TGTGCCAGCAGGGGACTAGCCGCAACCGACAATGAGCAGTTCTTC
CASRGLAATDNEQFF
>TRBJ2-1|NA|TRBD2|TRBV4-1
TGCGCCAGCAGCCCCCAAAATCGCGGACTAGCCAGAGAGCAGTTCTTC
CASSPQNRGLAREQFF
>TRBJ1-4|NA|NA|TRBV4-1
TGCGCCAGCAGCCAAGAGGGAAGGGGAAAACTGTTTTTT
CASSQEGRGKLFF
>TRBJ2-3|NA|NA|TRBV6-5
TGTGCCAGCAGTTATGGGGCAGGGGATACGCAGTATTTT
CASSYGAGDTQYF
>TRBJ1-5|NA|TRBD1|TRBV19
TGTGCCAGTAGCACCGACAGGGAGATGAGCAATCAGCCCCAGCATTTT
CASSTDREMSNQPQHF
>TRBJ1-4|NA|NA|TRBV28
TGTGCCACCAGATCCGGGACGGGCTCTGAAAAACTGTTTTTT
CATRSGTGSEKLFF
>TRBJ1-3|NA|NA|TRBV29-1
TGCAGCATCCGGGACTACGCTAGAAACACCATATATTTT
CSIRDYARNTIYF
>TRBJ2-2|NA|NA|TRBV18
TGTGCCAGCTCACCGGCAGGGCGGTCAGGCGGGGAGCTGTTTTTT
CASSPAGRSGGELFF
>TRBJ2-7|NA|NA|TRBV5-6
TGTGCCAGCAGCCAACTGGCCCCCCCCTACGAGCAGTACTTC
CASSQLAPPYEQYF
>TRBJ1-5|NA|NA|TRBV10-3
TGTGCCACGGGCATTGACCCTACCCAGAGCAATCAGCCCCAGCATTTT
CATGIDPTQSNQPQHF
>TRBJ2-7|once|NA|TRBV28
TGTGCCAGCAGTTTACGACGCCAGTACACAAACTACGAGCAGTACTTC
CASSLRRQYTNYEQYF
>TRBJ1-4|NA|NA|TRBV19
TGTGCCAGTAGTACCCGACCGAACGACCATGAAAAACTGTTTTTT
CASSTRPNDHEKLFF
>TRBJ2-1|NA|TRBD2|TRBV6-6
TGTGCCACTACGCCGGGACTAGCGGGATACAATGAGCAGTTCTTC
CATTPGLAGYNEQFF
>TRBJ1-1|NA|NA|TRBV10-3
TGTGCCATCACCCCAGCCGGGAGGGGCACTGAAGCTTTCTTT
CAITPAGRGTEAFF
>TRBJ2-5|NA|NA|TRBV4-3
TGCGCCAGCAGCCAGGACCCGGTCTGGGAGACCCAGTACTTC
CASSQDPVWETQYF
>TRBJ2-2|once|TRBD2|TRBV27
TGTGCCAGCAGTTTCCTCCGGGACTACCCTTTTTCGGTCACCGGGGAGCTGTTTTTT
CASSFLRDYPFSVTGELFF
>TRBJ2-7|NA|NA|TRBV5-1
TGCGCCAGCAGCCCGCCCGCGAGACAGGACTCCTACGAGCAGTACTTC
CASSPPARQDSYEQYF
>TRBJ2-3|NA|NA|TRBV4-2
TGTGCCAGCAGCCAAGAACGGTTAGAGGCCCTTCGTTCGGATACGCAGTATTTT
CASSQERLEALRSDTQYF
>TRBJ2-7|NA|NA|TRBV2
TGTGCCAGCAGTGAGATGGGTTCCTCAGGGCCGTACTTC
CASSEMGSSGPYF
>TRBJ2-5|NA|TRBD1|TRBV15
TGTGCCACCAGCAGAGATGAGTGGGACAGGGGCATAGAGACCCAGTACTTC
CATSRDEWDRGIETQYF
>TRBJ1-3|NA|NA|TRBV5-8
TGTGCCAGCAGCTTGATACGCTACCGTAACACCATATATTTT
CASSLIRYRNTIYF
>TRBJ1-4|NA|TRBD1|TRBV28
TGTGCCAGCAGTACGACTTTGGGGGACAGTTTTAATGAAAAACTGTTTTTT
CASSTTLGDSFNEKLFF
>TRBJ1-1|NA|NA|TRBV6-5
TGTGCCAGCAGAGAACAGGGTAACACTGAAGCTTTCTTT
CASREQGNTEAFF
>TRBJ2-6|NA|NA|TRBV1
TGCACCAGCAGCCTGCGAACACTTCGGACTAGCGGGAGAGGCCCGGGCTCTGGGGCCAACGTCCTGACTTTC
CTSSLRTLRTSGRGPGSGANVLTF
>TRBJ2-7|NA|TRBD2|TRBV19
TGTGCCAGTTCGGGACTAGCGGGAGAGGGGGCGTACGAGCAGTACTTC
CASSGLAGEGAYEQYF
>TRBJ2-3|NA|TRBD2|TRBV28
TGTGCCAGCAGACCCATAGCGGGAGGGCCCTTAGGGACAGATACGCAGTATTTT
CASRPIAGGPLGTDTQYF